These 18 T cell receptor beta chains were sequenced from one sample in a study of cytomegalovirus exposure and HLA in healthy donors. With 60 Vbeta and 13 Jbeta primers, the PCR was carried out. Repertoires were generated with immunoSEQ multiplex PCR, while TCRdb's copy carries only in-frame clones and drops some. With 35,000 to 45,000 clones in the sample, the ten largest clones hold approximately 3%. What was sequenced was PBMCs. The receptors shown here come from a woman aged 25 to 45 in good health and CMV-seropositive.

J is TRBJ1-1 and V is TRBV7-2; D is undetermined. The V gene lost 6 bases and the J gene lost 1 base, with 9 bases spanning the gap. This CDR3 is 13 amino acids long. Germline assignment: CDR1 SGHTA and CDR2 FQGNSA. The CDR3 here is CASRRVRNTEAFF. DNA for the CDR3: TGTGCCAGCAGGCGCGTTAGGAACACTGAAGCTTTCTTT.

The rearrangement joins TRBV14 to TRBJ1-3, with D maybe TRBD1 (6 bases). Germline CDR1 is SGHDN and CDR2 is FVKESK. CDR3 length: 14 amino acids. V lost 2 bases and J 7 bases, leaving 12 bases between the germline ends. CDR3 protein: CASSQPQGGNTIYF. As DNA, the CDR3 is TGTGCCAGCAGCCAACCACAGGGTGGGAACACCATATATTTT.

In nucleotides, the CDR3 is TGTGCCAGCAGCCCATTCCGGGGACAGGTTAATGAAAAACTGTTTTTT. Translating it yields CASSPFRGQVNEKLFF. V gene TRBV7-8 combines with J gene TRBJ1-4; the match to TRBD1 covers 8 bases. Germline V gene lookup returns CDR1 SGHVS and CDR2 FQNEAQ. V lost 5 bases and J lost 4; bases outside the gene matches: 9. The CDR3 has 16 residues.

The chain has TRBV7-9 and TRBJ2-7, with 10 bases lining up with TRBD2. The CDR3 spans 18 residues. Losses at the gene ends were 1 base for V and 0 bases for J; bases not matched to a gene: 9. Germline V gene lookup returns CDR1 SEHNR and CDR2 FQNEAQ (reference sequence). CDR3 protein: CASSLGASGGLSSYEQYF. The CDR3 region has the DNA TGTGCCAGCAGCTTAGGAGCTAGCGGGGGTCTAAGCTCCTACGAGCAGTACTTC.

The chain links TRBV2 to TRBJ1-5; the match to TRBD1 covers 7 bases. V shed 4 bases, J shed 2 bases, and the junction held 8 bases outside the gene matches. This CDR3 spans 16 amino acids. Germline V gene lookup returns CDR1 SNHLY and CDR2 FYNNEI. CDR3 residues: CASSAQGPGGNQPQHF. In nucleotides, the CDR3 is TGTGCCAGCAGTGCACAGGGGCCAGGTGGCAATCAGCCCCAGCATTTT.

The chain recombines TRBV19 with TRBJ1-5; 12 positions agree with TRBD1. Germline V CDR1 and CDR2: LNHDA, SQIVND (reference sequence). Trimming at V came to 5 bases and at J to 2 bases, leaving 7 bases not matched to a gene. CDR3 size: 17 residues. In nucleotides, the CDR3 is TGTGCCAGTAGTCCCCGGGACAGGGGGCAAGGCAATCAGCCCCAGCATTTT. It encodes CASSPRDRGQGNQPQHF.

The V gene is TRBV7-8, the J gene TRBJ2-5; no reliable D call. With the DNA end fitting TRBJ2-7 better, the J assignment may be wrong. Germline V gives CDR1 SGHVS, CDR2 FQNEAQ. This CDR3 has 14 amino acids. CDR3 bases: TGTGCCAGCAGCTTCCTCTGGTCCTCCTACGAGCAGTACTTC. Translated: CASSFLWSSYEQYF.

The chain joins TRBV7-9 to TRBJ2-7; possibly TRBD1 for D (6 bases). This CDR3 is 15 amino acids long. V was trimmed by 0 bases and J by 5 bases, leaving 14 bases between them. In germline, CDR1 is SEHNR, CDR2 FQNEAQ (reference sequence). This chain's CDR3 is CASSLAQGKVNEQYF. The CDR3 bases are TGTGCCAGCAGCTTAGCGCAGGGGAAGGTAAACGAGCAGTACTTC. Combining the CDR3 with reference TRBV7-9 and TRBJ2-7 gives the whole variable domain DTGVSQNPRHKITKRGQNVTFRCDPISEHNRLYWYRQTLGQGPEFLTYFQNEAQLEKSRLLSDRFSAERPKGSFSTLEIQRTEQGDSAMYLCASSLAQGKVNEQYFGPGTRLTVT.

CDR3 sequence (DNA): TGCGCCAGCAGCGTGACTAGCGGGGGTTCCTACGAGCAGTACTTC. Translating it yields CASSVTSGGSYEQYF. The V and J genes are TRBV5-1 and TRBJ2-7; 12 positions agree with TRBD2. Germline CDR1 SGHRS, CDR2 YFSETQ. The CDR3 extends over 15 amino acids. Unmatched junction bases numbered 3, after V lost 4 bases and J lost 1 base.

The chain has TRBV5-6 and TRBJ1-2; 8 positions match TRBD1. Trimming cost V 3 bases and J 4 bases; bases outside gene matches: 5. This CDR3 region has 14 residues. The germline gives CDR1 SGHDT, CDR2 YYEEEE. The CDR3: CASSYPGQVYGYTF. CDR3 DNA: TGTGCCAGCAGCTATCCGGGACAGGTCTATGGCTACACCTTC. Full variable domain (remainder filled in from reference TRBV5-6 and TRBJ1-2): DAGVTQSPTHLIKTRGQQVTLRCSPKSGHDTVSWYQQALGQGPQFIFQYYEEEERQRGNFPDRFSGHQFPNYSSELNVNALLLGDSALYLCASSYPGQVYGYTFGSGTRLTVV.

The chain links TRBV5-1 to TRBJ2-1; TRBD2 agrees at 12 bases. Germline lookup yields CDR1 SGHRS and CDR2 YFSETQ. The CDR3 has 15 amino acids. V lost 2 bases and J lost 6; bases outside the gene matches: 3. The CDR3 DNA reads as TGCGCCAGCAGCTTCCCGGGACTAGCGGGCAATGAGCAGTTCTTC. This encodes CASSFPGLAGNEQFF.

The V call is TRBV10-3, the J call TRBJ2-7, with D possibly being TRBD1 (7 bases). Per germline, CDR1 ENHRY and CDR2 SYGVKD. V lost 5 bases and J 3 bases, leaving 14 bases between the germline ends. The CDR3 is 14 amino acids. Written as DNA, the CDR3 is TGTGCCATCAGTCCCCGGAGGGACAGCTACGAGCAGTACTTC. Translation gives CAISPRRDSYEQYF.

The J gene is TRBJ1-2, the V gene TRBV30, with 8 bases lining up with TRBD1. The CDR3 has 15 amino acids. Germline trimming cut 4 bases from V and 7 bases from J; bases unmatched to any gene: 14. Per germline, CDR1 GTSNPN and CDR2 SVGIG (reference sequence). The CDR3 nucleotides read TGTGCCTGGACCTCAGGGACAGGCCCTGGGGCTGGCTACACCTTC. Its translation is CAWTSGTGPGAGYTF.

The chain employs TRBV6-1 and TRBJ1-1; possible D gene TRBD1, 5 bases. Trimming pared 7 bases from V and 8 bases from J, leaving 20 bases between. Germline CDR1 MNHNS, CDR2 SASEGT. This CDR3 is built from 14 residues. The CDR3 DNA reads TGTGCCAGCACCCAGGGAGGTCCAGGCGCGGAAGCTTTCTTT. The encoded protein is CASTQGGPGAEAFF.

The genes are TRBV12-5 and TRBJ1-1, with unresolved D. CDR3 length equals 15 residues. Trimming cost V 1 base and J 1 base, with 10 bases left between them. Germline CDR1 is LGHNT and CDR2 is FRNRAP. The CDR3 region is CASGLGPGRNTEAFF. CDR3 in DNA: TGTGCTAGTGGTTTGGGACCGGGAAGGAACACTGAAGCTTTCTTT.

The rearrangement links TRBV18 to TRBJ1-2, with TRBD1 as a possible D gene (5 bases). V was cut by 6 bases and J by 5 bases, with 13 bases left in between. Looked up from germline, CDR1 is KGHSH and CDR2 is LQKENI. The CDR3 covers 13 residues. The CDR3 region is CASSLDRVYGYTF. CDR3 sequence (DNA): TGTGCCAGCTCCCTCGACAGAGTTTATGGCTACACCTTC.

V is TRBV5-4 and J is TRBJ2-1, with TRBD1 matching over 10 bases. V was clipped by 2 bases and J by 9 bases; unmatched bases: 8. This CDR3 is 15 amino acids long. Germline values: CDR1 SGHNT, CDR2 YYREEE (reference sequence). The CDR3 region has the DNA TGTGCCAGCAGCTTTCCGGGACAGGGGTCCGGTGAGCAGTTCTTC. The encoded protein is CASSFPGQGSGEQFF.

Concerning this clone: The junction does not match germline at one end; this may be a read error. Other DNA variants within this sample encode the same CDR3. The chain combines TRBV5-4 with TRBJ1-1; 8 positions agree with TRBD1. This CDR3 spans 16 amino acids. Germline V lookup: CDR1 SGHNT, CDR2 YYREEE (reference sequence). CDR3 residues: CASTPKGTGINTEAFF. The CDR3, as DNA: TGTGCCAGCACCCCGAAGGGGACAGGTATTAACACTGAGGCTTTCTTT.